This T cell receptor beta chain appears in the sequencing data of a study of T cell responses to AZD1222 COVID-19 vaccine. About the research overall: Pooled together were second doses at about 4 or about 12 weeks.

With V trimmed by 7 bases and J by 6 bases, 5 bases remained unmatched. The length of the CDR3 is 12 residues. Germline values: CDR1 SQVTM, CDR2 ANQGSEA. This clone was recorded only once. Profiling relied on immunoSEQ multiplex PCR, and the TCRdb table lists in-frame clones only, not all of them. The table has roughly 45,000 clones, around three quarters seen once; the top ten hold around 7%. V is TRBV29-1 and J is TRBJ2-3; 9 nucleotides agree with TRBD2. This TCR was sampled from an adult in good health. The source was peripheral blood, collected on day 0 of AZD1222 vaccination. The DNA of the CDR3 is TGCAGCGCTGGGACTAGCTGGGATACGCAGTATTTT. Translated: CSAGTSWDTQYF.